These T cell receptor beta chains were read from a single sample in a study of blood T cell repertoires in COVID-19. The method was immunoSEQ multiplex PCR; TCRdb's version includes in-frame clones alone and lacks a portion of them. The table lists about 70,000 clones, about 88% of them singletons. Sequencing used peripheral blood. The receptor set was obtained from a man aged 65 to 85 with active COVID-19. The CDR3 runs from the conserved cysteine through the conserved F or W. A D gene is named only where the DNA matches it firmly. Clone size appears in some rows only: once, few, many, or a class for an expanded clone.

CDR3 length: 17; D gene: -; V gene: TRBV9; clone size: -; J gene: TRBJ2-7; CDR3 DNA: TGTGCCAGCAGCGGCCGGACAGGGCCGGCGGGGGTCTACGAGCAGTACTTC; CDR3 protein: CASSGRTGPAGVYEQYF
CDR3 length: 16; D gene: -; V gene: TRBV5-1; clone size: -; J gene: TRBJ2-7; CDR3 DNA: TGCGCCAGCAGCCCCCAACCGGGACAAGGATCCTACGAGCAGTACTTC; CDR3 protein: CASSPQPGQGSYEQYF
CDR3 length: 14; D gene: TRBD2; V gene: TRBV2; clone size: -; J gene: TRBJ2-1; CDR3 DNA: TGTGCCAGCCTAGCGGCATCCACCGTAAATGAGCAGTTCTTC; CDR3 protein: CASLAASTVNEQFF
CDR3 length: 15; D gene: TRBD2; V gene: TRBV9; clone size: -; J gene: TRBJ2-7; CDR3 DNA: TGTGCCAGCAGCACGACTAGCGGGAAGGGCTACGAGCAGTACTTC; CDR3 protein: CASSTTSGKGYEQYF
CDR3 length: 15; D gene: TRBD1; V gene: TRBV5-4; clone size: -; J gene: TRBJ2-5; CDR3 DNA: TGTGCCAGCAGCCCCCCGGGACAGGGGGAAGAGACCCAGTACTTC; CDR3 protein: CASSPPGQGEETQYF
CDR3 length: 15; D gene: -; V gene: TRBV21-1; clone size: few; J gene: TRBJ2-7; CDR3 DNA: TGTGCCAGCAGCAAAGAGGCAGGGTTCGGCTACGAGCAGTACTTC; CDR3 protein: CASSKEAGFGYEQYF
CDR3 length: 14; D gene: -; V gene: TRBV20-1; clone size: -; J gene: TRBJ2-5; CDR3 DNA: TGCAGTGCTGGTGGGGGGACACCAAAGGAGACCCAGTACTTC; CDR3 protein: CSAGGGTPKETQYF
CDR3 length: 17; D gene: TRBD2; V gene: TRBV24-1; clone size: -; J gene: TRBJ2-1; CDR3 DNA: TGTGCCACCAGTGGCGCCACCGGGACTACCCAGGTGGATGAGCAGTTCTTC; CDR3 protein: CATSGATGTTQVDEQFF
CDR3 length: 16; D gene: -; V gene: TRBV6-2/TRBV6-3; clone size: few; J gene: TRBJ2-5; CDR3 DNA: TGTGCCAGCAGTTATTCTGGTGCCGACTACGGGGAGACCCAGTACTTC; CDR3 protein: CASSYSGADYGETQYF
CDR3 length: 14; D gene: TRBD2; V gene: TRBV19; clone size: once; J gene: TRBJ2-2; CDR3 DNA: TGTGCCAGCTCACTAGCGGCGAACACCGGGGAGCTGTTTTTT; CDR3 protein: CASSLAANTGELFF
CDR3 length: 15; D gene: TRBD2; V gene: TRBV11-2; clone size: -; J gene: TRBJ2-7; CDR3 DNA: TGTGCCAGCAGCTTAGAGGGGGGACTAGCGTACGAGCAGTACTTC; CDR3 protein: CASSLEGGLAYEQYF
CDR3 length: 18; D gene: TRBD2; V gene: TRBV30; clone size: -; J gene: TRBJ2-2; CDR3 DNA: TGTGCCTGGAACCCCGCTGCGGGAGGGAGGGCGTACACCGGGGAGCTGTTTTTT; CDR3 protein: CAWNPAAGGRAYTGELFF
CDR3 length: 16; D gene: -; V gene: TRBV28; clone size: -; J gene: TRBJ2-2; CDR3 DNA: TGTGCCAGCAGTTTGGGGCAGGCTCGTTGGGCCGGGGAGCTGTTTTTT; CDR3 protein: CASSLGQARWAGELFF
CDR3 length: 14; D gene: -; V gene: TRBV4-2; clone size: -; J gene: TRBJ1-2; CDR3 DNA: TGTGCCAGCACCACCGGGGTTCAGTTTGGGGGCTACACCTTC; CDR3 protein: CASTTGVQFGGYTF
CDR3 length: 18; D gene: TRBD2; V gene: TRBV7-6; clone size: -; J gene: TRBJ2-7; CDR3 DNA: TGTGCCAGCAGCTCGAGGACTAGCGGGAGTCTTTCTGGCTACGAGCAGTACTTC; CDR3 protein: CASSSRTSGSLSGYEQYF
CDR3 length: 11; D gene: -; V gene: TRBV12-3/TRBV12-4; clone size: -; J gene: TRBJ2-1; CDR3 DNA: TGTGCCACCAACCGGGTTGGTGAGCAGTTCTTC; CDR3 protein: CATNRVGEQFF
CDR3 length: 15; D gene: TRBD2; V gene: TRBV5-8; clone size: -; J gene: TRBJ2-2; CDR3 DNA: TGTGCCACCCTCGACGGGACTAGCGGGCCCGGGGAGCTGTTTTTT; CDR3 protein: CATLDGTSGPGELFF
CDR3 length: 16; D gene: TRBD2; V gene: TRBV3-1/TRBV3-2; clone size: -; J gene: TRBJ2-2; CDR3 DNA: TGTGCCAGCAGCCAGCGAGCGGGAGTGGGCACCGGGGAGCTGTTTTTT; CDR3 protein: CASSQRAGVGTGELFF
CDR3 length: 18; D gene: -; V gene: TRBV11-3; clone size: few; J gene: TRBJ1-2; CDR3 DNA: TGTGCCAGCAGCTTAGTTGGCTGGGGCGCCGATCCTAACTATGGCTACACCTTC; CDR3 protein: CASSLVGWGADPNYGYTF
CDR3 length: 13; D gene: TRBD1; V gene: TRBV7-8; clone size: -; J gene: TRBJ1-2; CDR3 DNA: TGTGCCAGCAGCTCCTGGACAGGAGGGGACTACACCTTC; CDR3 protein: CASSSWTGGDYTF
CDR3 length: 19; D gene: TRBD2; V gene: TRBV5-6; clone size: -; J gene: TRBJ2-7; CDR3 DNA: TGTGCCAGCAGCTGGGGGACTAGCGGGAGGGCCAGGGCCTCCTACGAGCAGTACTTC; CDR3 protein: CASSWGTSGRARASYEQYF
CDR3 length: 19; D gene: TRBD1; V gene: TRBV9; clone size: -; J gene: TRBJ1-2; CDR3 DNA: TGTGCCAGCAGCGCCGAACCCCCTGGGGCCACAACAGGGGGCTATGGCTACACCTTC; CDR3 protein: CASSAEPPGATTGGYGYTF
CDR3 length: 13; D gene: -; V gene: TRBV19; clone size: few; J gene: TRBJ1-5; CDR3 DNA: TGTGCCAGCTCAACAGGGAAGGGGCAGCCCCAGCATTTT; CDR3 protein: CASSTGKGQPQHF
CDR3 length: 15; D gene: TRBD1; V gene: TRBV7-3; clone size: once; J gene: TRBJ2-1; CDR3 DNA: TGTGCCAGCAGCTTCCCGGACAGGGACTACAATGAGCAGTTCTTC; CDR3 protein: CASSFPDRDYNEQFF
CDR3 length: 13; D gene: -; V gene: TRBV19; clone size: -; J gene: TRBJ2-1; CDR3 DNA: TGTGCCAGCAGCGGCCCCTCCTACAATGAGCAGTTCTTC; CDR3 protein: CASSGPSYNEQFF
CDR3 length: 12; D gene: -; V gene: TRBV5-1; clone size: -; J gene: TRBJ1-6; CDR3 DNA: TGCGCCAGCAGCTTGTCGGATTCACCCCTCCACTTT; CDR3 protein: CASSLSDSPLHF
CDR3 length: 14; D gene: -; V gene: TRBV3-1/TRBV3-2; clone size: -; J gene: TRBJ1-1; CDR3 DNA: TGTGCCAGCAGCCAAGCCCCACAGGAAACTGAAGCTTTCTTT; CDR3 protein: CASSQAPQETEAFF
CDR3 length: 18; D gene: TRBD2; V gene: TRBV7-2; clone size: -; J gene: TRBJ2-7; CDR3 DNA: TGTGCCAGCAGCTTAAAAACAGGGACTAGCGGGGGGTACTACGAGCAGTACTTC; CDR3 protein: CASSLKTGTSGGYYEQYF
CDR3 length: 17; D gene: -; V gene: TRBV6-1; clone size: -; J gene: TRBJ2-1; CDR3 DNA: TGTGCCAGCAGTGAGTTTGTGGGCACCGCCTCCTACAATGAGCAGTTCTTC; CDR3 protein: CASSEFVGTASYNEQFF
CDR3 length: 13; D gene: TRBD2; V gene: TRBV9; clone size: few; J gene: TRBJ2-7; CDR3 DNA: TGTGCCAGCAGCGGTAGCGGGATGGGCGAGCAGTACTTC; CDR3 protein: CASSGSGMGEQYF
CDR3 length: 11; D gene: -; V gene: TRBV20-1; clone size: -; J gene: TRBJ2-5; CDR3 DNA: TGCAGTGCTAGAGTCCGGGAGACCCAGTACTTC; CDR3 protein: CSARVRETQYF
CDR3 length: 14; D gene: -; V gene: TRBV19; clone size: -; J gene: TRBJ2-5; CDR3 DNA: TGTGCCAGTAGCGTGGGCAGGGTAAAAGAGACCCAGTACTTC; CDR3 protein: CASSVGRVKETQYF
CDR3 length: 15; D gene: TRBD1; V gene: TRBV30; clone size: few; J gene: TRBJ2-2; CDR3 DNA: TGTGCCTGGAAAAGAGGGGGCCTGGGAACCGGGGAGCTGTTTTTT; CDR3 protein: CAWKRGGLGTGELFF
CDR3 length: 14; D gene: TRBD1; V gene: TRBV3-1/TRBV3-2; clone size: once; J gene: TRBJ1-1; CDR3 DNA: TGTGCCAGCAGCCAGGGGACAGGGCGGACTGAAGCTTTCTTT; CDR3 protein: CASSQGTGRTEAFF
CDR3 length: 17; D gene: -; V gene: TRBV18; clone size: -; J gene: TRBJ2-1; CDR3 DNA: TGTGCCAGCTCACCAGTACGCGGCGGCGGGTCGGGGAATGAGCAGTTCTTC; CDR3 protein: CASSPVRGGGSGNEQFF
CDR3 length: 13; D gene: -; V gene: TRBV30; clone size: -; J gene: TRBJ1-2; CDR3 DNA: TGTGCCTGGAGTGTCGGGGGGGGCTATGGCTACACCTTC; CDR3 protein: CAWSVGGGYGYTF
CDR3 length: 15; D gene: TRBD2; V gene: TRBV3-1/TRBV3-2; clone size: -; J gene: TRBJ2-1; CDR3 DNA: TGTGCCAGCAGACCCGGACTAGCGGCCTACAATGAGCAGTTCTTC; CDR3 protein: CASRPGLAAYNEQFF
CDR3 length: 17; D gene: -; V gene: TRBV6-6; clone size: -; J gene: TRBJ2-5; CDR3 DNA: TGTGCCAGCAGCCGAGGGTATGGGGAGGAAGGCCAAGAGACCCAGTACTTC; CDR3 protein: CASSRGYGEEGQETQYF
CDR3 length: 20; D gene: TRBD2; V gene: TRBV4-2; clone size: -; J gene: TRBJ2-1; CDR3 DNA: TGTGCCAGCAGCCAAGATGGCGGGTCCGGGACTAGCGGGGATCACAATGAGCAGTTCTTC; CDR3 protein: CASSQDGGSGTSGDHNEQFF
CDR3 length: 17; D gene: TRBD1; V gene: TRBV5-1; clone size: -; J gene: TRBJ1-1; CDR3 DNA: TGCGCCAGCAGCCGAACGACAGGGGCCTCAACGAGAACTGAAGCTTTCTTT; CDR3 protein: CASSRTTGASTRTEAFF
CDR3 length: 14; D gene: TRBD1; V gene: TRBV6-2/TRBV6-3; clone size: -; J gene: TRBJ2-7; CDR3 DNA: TGTGCCAGCAGTTACTTACAGGGGGCGTCAGAGCAGTACTTC; CDR3 protein: CASSYLQGASEQYF
CDR3 length: 16; D gene: TRBD1; V gene: TRBV18; clone size: once; J gene: TRBJ2-2; CDR3 DNA: TGTGCCAGCTCACCAGTTTTGCCAGGGGGCACCGGGGAGCTGTTTTTT; CDR3 protein: CASSPVLPGGTGELFF
CDR3 length: 13; D gene: -; V gene: TRBV19; clone size: -; J gene: TRBJ2-7; CDR3 DNA: TGTGCCAGTAGTATGGGCAGGGGATACGAGCAGTACTTC; CDR3 protein: CASSMGRGYEQYF
CDR3 length: 16; D gene: -; V gene: TRBV19; clone size: once; J gene: TRBJ1-5; CDR3 DNA: TGTGCCAGTAGTCCCGAGGGCGGGTTGCGGAATCAGCCCCAGCATTTT; CDR3 protein: CASSPEGGLRNQPQHF
CDR3 length: 14; D gene: TRBD2; V gene: TRBV7-3; clone size: -; J gene: TRBJ2-3; CDR3 DNA: TGTGCCAGCAGCCCAGCGGGAAGCACAGATACGCAGTATTTT; CDR3 protein: CASSPAGSTDTQYF
CDR3 length: 14; D gene: TRBD2; V gene: TRBV19; clone size: once; J gene: TRBJ2-1; CDR3 DNA: TGTGCCAGTAGTCCCGGACTAGCCCCCAATGAGCAGTTCTTC; CDR3 protein: CASSPGLAPNEQFF
CDR3 length: 15; D gene: TRBD1; V gene: TRBV7-6; clone size: -; J gene: TRBJ2-5; CDR3 DNA: TGTGCCAGCACCCGACAGGGGGCCTCCCAAGAGACCCAGTACTTC; CDR3 protein: CASTRQGASQETQYF
CDR3 length: 14; D gene: -; V gene: TRBV27; clone size: once; J gene: TRBJ1-1; CDR3 DNA: TGTGCCAGCAAGGACACATCAAGGAACACTGAAGCTTTCTTT; CDR3 protein: CASKDTSRNTEAFF
CDR3 length: 14; D gene: -; V gene: TRBV5-4; clone size: -; J gene: TRBJ2-5; CDR3 DNA: TGTGCCAGCAGCTTGGTGAGGGCCGGGGAGACCCAGTACTTC; CDR3 protein: CASSLVRAGETQYF
CDR3 length: 15; D gene: TRBD2; V gene: TRBV4-2; clone size: -; J gene: TRBJ2-1; CDR3 DNA: TGTGCCAGCAGCCCTCGGACTAGCGGACTCAATGAGCAGTTCTTC; CDR3 protein: CASSPRTSGLNEQFF
CDR3 length: 15; D gene: -; V gene: TRBV12-5; clone size: -; J gene: TRBJ1-5; CDR3 DNA: TGTGCTAGTGGTCAGGGACAAGGAGGAAATCAGCCCCAGCATTTT; CDR3 protein: CASGQGQGGNQPQHF
CDR3 length: 15; D gene: TRBD1; V gene: TRBV23-1; clone size: -; J gene: TRBJ2-7; CDR3 DNA: TGCGCCAGCAGTCAATCGGGGGACAGATCCTACGAGCAGTACTTC; CDR3 protein: CASSQSGDRSYEQYF
CDR3 length: 13; D gene: TRBD1; V gene: TRBV4-2; clone size: -; J gene: TRBJ2-1; CDR3 DNA: TGTGCCAGCAGCCAAGAGGATAGGACAGGGGTGTTCTTC; CDR3 protein: CASSQEDRTGVFF
CDR3 length: 13; D gene: -; V gene: TRBV30; clone size: -; J gene: TRBJ1-6; CDR3 DNA: TGTGCCTGGAGGGCCCTTCGGGATTCACCCCTCCACTTT; CDR3 protein: CAWRALRDSPLHF